Presented here are 23 T cell receptor beta chains from one specimen sequenced in a study of blood T cell repertoires in COVID-19. Assay used: immunoSEQ multiplex PCR; TCRdb lists only in-frame clones, some missing. The profile shows 85,000 to 100,000 clones, 86% of them singletons. The sample taken for sequencing was peripheral blood. All receptors come from a man aged 55 to 70 with acute or convalescent COVID-19.

This rearrangement joins TRBV30 to TRBJ2-7, with D possibly matching TRBD1 (5 bases). Trimming took off 3 bases at V and 4 bases at J, with 10 bases between the two ends. Germline V gives CDR1 GTSNPN, CDR2 SVGIG (reference sequence). CDR3 size: 12 residues. The DNA for the CDR3 is TGTGCCTGGAGAAAGGGGTTGTACGAGCAGTACTTC. The encoded protein is CAWRKGLYEQYF. Supplemented by reference TRBV30 and TRBJ2-7, the full variable domain reads SQTIHQWPATLVQPVGSPLSLECTVEGTSNPNLYWYRQAAGRGLQLLFYSVGIGQISSEVPQNLSASRPQDRQFILSSKKLLLSDSGFYLCAWRKGLYEQYFGPGTRLTVT.

The V call is TRBV2, the J call TRBJ2-5; 10 bases fit TRBD2. The germline gives CDR1 SNHLY, CDR2 FYNNEI. Trimming took 4 bases from V and 7 from J; bases not matched to a gene: 9. The CDR3 extends over 15 amino acids. The CDR3 loop reads CASSGRAGGTGTQYF. In nucleotides, the CDR3 is TGTGCCAGCAGTGGTCGAGCGGGAGGGACAGGGACCCAGTACTTC.

This rearrangement joins TRBV19 to TRBJ1-5, with TRBD1 matching over 8 bases. CDR3 length: 14 residues. Germline CDR1 reads LNHDA; CDR2 reads SQIVND (reference sequence). V lost 4 bases, J lost 6 bases, and 5 bases stayed unmatched. The CDR3 DNA is TGTGCCAGTAGTACCGGGACAGGTTCTCAGCCCCAGCATTTT. The encoded protein is CASSTGTGSQPQHF.

V usage is TRBV11-2 and J usage is TRBJ2-3; D perhaps matches TRBD2 (6 bases). The CDR3 is made up of 17 amino acids. Germline CDR1 and CDR2: SGHAT and FQNNGV. The V end lost 0 bases, the J end lost 4 bases, and 17 bases lay between the germline ends. CDR3 loop: CASSLERAGSPPDTQYF. CDR3 sequence (DNA): TGTGCCAGCAGCTTAGAGAGAGCGGGTTCCCCGCCAGATACGCAGTATTTT. The whole variable domain, remainder taken from reference TRBV11-2 and TRBJ2-3, is EAGVAQSPRYKIIEKRQSVAFWCNPISGHATLYWYQQILGQGPKLLIQFQNNGVVDDSQLPKDRFSAERLKGVDSTLKIQPAKLEDSAVYLCASSLERAGSPPDTQYFGPGTRLTVL.

The chain is built from TRBV18 and TRBJ1-3; D is possibly TRBD1 (6 bases). The germline V gene has CDR1 KGHSH and CDR2 LQKENI. The CDR3 runs 15 residues. Deletions cut 5 bases from V and 0 bases from J, with 11 bases between. CDR3: CASSTDRSSGNTIYF. CDR3 nucleotides: TGTGCCAGCTCAACTGACAGGAGCTCTGGAAACACCATATATTTT. The entire variable domain, with the rest obtained from reference TRBV18 and TRBJ1-3, is as follows: NAGVMQNPRHLVRRRGQEARLRCSPMKGHSHVYWYRQLPEEGLKFMVYLQKENIIDESGMPKERFSAEFPKEGPSILRIQQVVRGDSAAYFCASSTDRSSGNTIYFGEGSWLTVV.

The chain links TRBV30 to TRBJ2-5; 8 bases fit TRBD1. The CDR3 spans 16 residues. Trimming at V came to 2 bases and at J to 4 bases, leaving 12 bases not matched to a gene. Germline V gene data show CDR1 as GTSNPN and CDR2 as SVGIG (reference sequence). The DNA for the CDR3 is TGTGCCTGGAGTTTTCCAACTTTCACAGGGGGAGAGACCCAGTACTTC. The encoded protein is CAWSFPTFTGGETQYF.

This chain links TRBV19 with TRBJ1-5; D remains ambiguous. CDR3 length: 17 residues. Per germline, CDR1 LNHDA and CDR2 SQIVND (reference sequence). Trimming cost V 3 bases and J 4 bases, with 19 bases left between them. The CDR3 sequence is CASSIPASGLGNQPQHF. Written as DNA, the CDR3 is TGTGCCAGTAGTATTCCAGCCTCAGGTTTGGGTAATCAGCCCCAGCATTTT.

This chain links TRBV19 with TRBJ1-2; TRBD1 matches at 10 bases. The CDR3 is 12 residues long. The trim removed 7 bases at V and 7 bases at J, leaving 3 bases unmatched. Germline V gives CDR1 LNHDA, CDR2 SQIVND (reference sequence). CDR3 in amino acids: CASTTGGRGYTF. CDR3 DNA: TGTGCCAGTACGACAGGGGGCCGTGGCTACACCTTC.

The V gene is TRBV2, the J gene TRBJ2-7, with 7 bases identical to TRBD2. The CDR3 loop spans 15 amino acids. Germline V lookup: CDR1 SNHLY, CDR2 FYNNEI. V was pared by 3 bases and J by 4 bases, with 9 bases of the junction left unmatched. The CDR3 reads CASSEGGRAAYEQYF. Written as DNA, the CDR3 is TGTGCCAGCAGTGAGGGGGGGAGGGCAGCTTACGAGCAGTACTTC.

The chain links TRBV5-6 to TRBJ1-5; 9 bases are shared with TRBD1. V dropped 3 bases and J dropped 3; count of bases not matched to a gene: 4. The CDR3 consists of 15 residues. Germline loops: CDR1 SGHDT, CDR2 YYEEEE. The CDR3 sequence is CASSSQGAPNQPQHF. The DNA for the CDR3 is TGTGCCAGCAGCTCACAGGGGGCGCCCAATCAGCCCCAGCATTTT.

This rearrangement joins TRBV6-6 to TRBJ1-2; 8 bases agree with TRBD1. Trimming removed 6 bases from V and 11 bases from J; junction bases left unmatched: 8. This CDR3 spans 12 amino acids. From germline, CDR1 is MNHNY and CDR2 SVGAGI (reference sequence). The CDR3 here is CASSRGQGRYTF. As DNA, the CDR3 is TGTGCCAGCAGCCGCGGACAGGGAAGGTACACCTTC.

This chain links TRBV19 with TRBJ1-2; unclear D gene. The CDR3 covers 12 residues. Germline CDR1 LNHDA, CDR2 SQIVND (reference sequence). Trimming took off 5 bases at V and 2 bases at J, with 6 bases between the two ends. This CDR3 is CASSFLNYGYTF. The CDR3 DNA follows: TGTGCCAGTAGTTTCCTCAACTATGGCTACACCTTC. Full variable domain (outside the CDR3, taken from reference TRBV19 and TRBJ1-2): DGGITQSPKYLFRKEGQNVTLSCEQNLNHDAMYWYRQDPGQGLRLIYYSQIVNDFQKGDIAEGYSVSREKKESFPLTVTSAQKNPTAFYLCASSFLNYGYTFGSGTRLTVV.

The CDR3 DNA reads TGTGCCAGCAGGGCCTCAGGGGGCGCGGACGAAGCTTTCTTT. This sequence encodes CASRASGGADEAFF. The chain employs TRBV25-1 and TRBJ1-1; TRBD1 aligns across 8 bases. This CDR3 has 14 amino acids. Looked up from germline, CDR1 is MGHDK and CDR2 is SYGVNS. Trimming took 6 bases from V and 8 from J; bases not matched to a gene: 11.

This clone was counted ten times or more. DNA for the CDR3: TGCGCCAGCAGCCTGTCCGGGACAGGGGGGGATGAAAAACTGTTTTTT. This encodes CASSLSGTGGDEKLFF. V and J are TRBV5-1 and TRBJ1-4; 11 bases are shared with TRBD1. V lost 4 bases and J lost 6; bases outside the gene matches: 8. Germline V gene lookup returns CDR1 SGHRS and CDR2 YFSETQ. The CDR3 loop spans 16 amino acids. The full variable domain, completed using reference TRBV5-1 and TRBJ1-4, is KAGVTQTPRYLIKTRGQQVTLSCSPISGHRSVSWYQQTPGQGLQFLFEYFSETQRNKGNFPGRFSGRQFSNSRSEMNVSTLELGDSALYLCASSLSGTGGDEKLFFGSGTQLSVL.

The CDR3 loop reads CASTPDRGRTEAFF. CDR3 nucleotide sequence: TGTGCCAGCACCCCGGACAGGGGTCGGACTGAAGCTTTCTTT. The chain employs TRBV21-1 and TRBJ1-1; the table's D call TRBD1 went unverified against the DNA. TRBV21-1 is a pseudogene locus. The CDR3 contains 14 residues.

The chain recombines TRBV6-6 with TRBJ1-1; 7 positions agree with TRBD1. Trimming removed 7 bases from V and 5 bases from J; junction bases left unmatched: 4. CDR1 is MNHNY and CDR2 is SVGAGI in the germline V gene (reference sequence). The CDR3 spans 12 residues. CDR3 bases: TGTGCCAGCACAGGGGGGCGAACTGAAGCTTTCTTT. It translates to CASTGGRTEAFF.

The sample holds one count of this clone. This chain uses TRBV11-3 with TRBJ2-1; 8 nucleotides align to TRBD1. The germline gives CDR1 SGHNT, CDR2 YENEEA. The CDR3 length is 14 residues. Trimming cost V 0 bases and J 10 bases; bases outside gene matches: 5. CDR3 coding DNA: TGTGCCAGCAGCTTAGACAGGGGGCTGGGCGAGCAGTTCTTC. Translation: CASSLDRGLGEQFF.

This clone was found a few times. CDR3 loop: CASSQDSGDRWYGYTF. The CDR3 DNA is TGTGCCAGCAGCCAAGATTCAGGGGATAGGTGGTATGGCTACACCTTC. J is TRBJ1-2 and V is TRBV4-2; tentative D call: TRBD1 (6 bases). Trimming cost V 0 bases and J 5 bases, with 16 bases left between them. The CDR3 has 16 amino acids. Germline lookup yields CDR1 LGHNA and CDR2 YNFKEQ.

V is TRBV6-5 and J is TRBJ1-4; D is unresolved. The CDR3 spans 14 residues. V was cut by 8 bases and J by 0 bases, with 10 bases left in between. Germline V CDR1 and CDR2: MNHEY, SVGAGI. The CDR3 nucleotides are TGTGCCAGCTCGTTGTTTGCAACTAATGAAAAACTGTTTTTT. This sequence encodes CASSLFATNEKLFF.

J is TRBJ1-2 and V is TRBV2, with 7 bases fitting TRBD1. There are 12 residues in the CDR3. The J segment lost 5 bases and the V segment lost 8 bases, leaving 5 bases of the junction unmatched. Germline assignment: CDR1 SNHLY and CDR2 FYNNEI. The CDR3 sequence is CASRTGGYGYTF. CDR3 coding DNA: TGTGCCAGCCGGACAGGCGGATATGGCTACACCTTC.

The chain uses TRBV2 and TRBJ1-2; 9 bases agree with TRBD1. CDR1 is SNHLY, CDR2 FYNNEI, per germline. The CDR3 runs 12 residues. Trimming at V came to 9 bases and at J to 2 bases, leaving 1 base not matched to a gene. The CDR3 loop reads CASGQGNYGYTF. CDR3 sequence (DNA): TGTGCCAGTGGACAGGGGAACTATGGCTACACCTTC.

This chain links TRBV28 with TRBJ1-6; 7 bases line up with TRBD1. The germline V gene has CDR1 MDHEN and CDR2 SYDVKM. The CDR3 consists of 14 residues. Trimming took 6 bases from V and 9 from J; bases not matched to a gene: 8. CDR3 coding DNA: TGTGCCAGCAGCCGAGGGGGCAGGATTTCACCCCTCCACTTT. Its translation: CASSRGGRISPLHF.

In its sample, this clone was seen a few times. This sequence joins TRBV5-4 and TRBJ1-2, with D perhaps TRBD1 (6 bases). Germline CDR1 reads SGHNT; CDR2 reads YYREEE (reference sequence). The CDR3 loop spans 17 amino acids. V lost 4 bases to trimming and J lost 4 bases, with 23 bases between them. The CDR3 sequence is CASSRSALGQPLYGYTF. The CDR3 DNA sequence: TGTGCCAGCAGCCGATCTGCGCTAGGACAGCCACTCTATGGCTACACCTTC.